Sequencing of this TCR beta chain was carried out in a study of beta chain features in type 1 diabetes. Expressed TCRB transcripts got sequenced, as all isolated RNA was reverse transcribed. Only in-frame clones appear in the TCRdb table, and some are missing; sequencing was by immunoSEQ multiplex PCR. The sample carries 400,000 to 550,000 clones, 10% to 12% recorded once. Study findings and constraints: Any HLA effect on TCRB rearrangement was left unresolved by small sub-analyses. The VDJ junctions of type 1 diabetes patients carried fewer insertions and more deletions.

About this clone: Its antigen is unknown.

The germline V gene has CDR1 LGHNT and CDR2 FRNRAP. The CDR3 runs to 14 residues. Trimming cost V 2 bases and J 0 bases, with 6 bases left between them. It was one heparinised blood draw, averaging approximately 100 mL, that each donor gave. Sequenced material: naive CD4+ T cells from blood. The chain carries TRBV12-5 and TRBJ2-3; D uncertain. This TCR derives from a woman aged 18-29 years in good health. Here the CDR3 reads CASGLLGSTDTQYF. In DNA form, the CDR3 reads TGTGCTAGTGGTTTGTTGGGTAGCACAGATACGCAGTATTTT.